This paragraph covers one TCR beta chain sequence. Antigen unknown. This entry belongs to a study of cytomegalovirus exposure and HLA in healthy donors. Study as a whole: According to later analysis, the same platform produced the roughly 120 validation and several hundred first-cohort repertoires. General observations from the study: Researchers catalogued approximately 160 TCR beta chains as cytomegalovirus-associated.

Using immunoSEQ multiplex PCR, the repertoire was profiled, and TCRdb retains in-frame clones only, with some absent. Among roughly 67,000 clones, approximately 90% were seen once, and the ten largest hold 2.5% to 3.5%. The donors were members of the validation cohort comprising over 100 subjects, separate from the roughly 600-subject first cohort. This TCR was recovered from a man between 18 and 29 years old in good health and CMV-seronegative. Material for sequencing was PBMCs.

DNA for the CDR3: TGTGCCAGCAGTGACCCTTCAGATACGCAGTATTTT. Translation: CASSDPSDTQYF. The chain links TRBV25-1 to TRBJ2-3; D is unresolved. Germline V CDR1 and CDR2: MGHDK, SYGVNS. V was cut by 3 bases and J by 4 bases, with 5 bases left in between. CDR3 size: 12 residues.